The 24 T cell receptor beta chains given below trace back to one sample, sequenced in a study of T cell changes during pregnancy in multiple sclerosis. The method was immunoSEQ multiplex PCR; TCRdb's version includes in-frame clones alone and lacks a portion of them. The data hold roughly 37,000 clones, with 90% to 95% observed a single time. Specimen: CD4+ T cells from peripheral blood mononuclear cells, collected in the second trimester of pregnancy. These receptors came from a female donor in good health, enrolled as a control in a pregnancy study.

The chain has TRBV19 and TRBJ1-2, with 8 bases fitting TRBD1. This CDR3 region has 15 residues. The V segment lost 7 bases and the J segment 7 bases; nucleotides outside the gene matches: 14. CDR1 is LNHDA and CDR2 is SQIVND in the germline V gene (reference sequence). Written as DNA, the CDR3 is TGTGCCAGTACCATCGCCGGACAGGGCGAAGGTGGCTACACCTTC. Amino acid sequence: CASTIAGQGEGGYTF. Using reference TRBV19 and TRBJ1-2 for the parts outside the CDR3, the full variable domain is DGGITQSPKYLFRKEGQNVTLSCEQNLNHDAMYWYRQDPGQGLRLIYYSQIVNDFQKGDIAEGYSVSREKKESFPLTVTSAQKNPTAFYLCASTIAGQGEGGYTFGSGTRLTVV.

The rearrangement joins TRBV9 to TRBJ1-1; the D is unclear. V was trimmed by 0 bases and J by 0 bases, leaving 15 bases between them. CDR3 length: 17 residues. Germline V CDR1 and CDR2: SGDLS, YYNGEE. The CDR3 DNA follows: TGTGCCAGCAGCGTAGATACCCCAGGTACAATGAACACTGAAGCTTTCTTT. Its protein is CASSVDTPGTMNTEAFF.

The V and J genes are TRBV18 and TRBJ2-2; a weak D match, TRBD2 (5 bases). Germline assignment: CDR1 KGHSH and CDR2 LQKENI. V dropped 2 bases and J dropped 2 bases, with 12 bases sitting between them. The CDR3 runs to 16 residues. CDR3 sequence (DNA): TGTGCCAGCTCACCAAATGAGGGTATCAACACCGGGGAGCTGTTTTTT. This gives the protein CASSPNEGINTGELFF. Variable domain in full (rest from reference TRBV18 and TRBJ2-2): NAGVMQNPRHLVRRRGQEARLRCSPMKGHSHVYWYRQLPEEGLKFMVYLQKENIIDESGMPKERFSAEFPKEGPSILRIQQVVRGDSAAYFCASSPNEGINTGELFFGEGSRLTVL.

This sequence joins TRBV18 and TRBJ2-3, with D unresolved. CDR3 size: 14 residues. V shed 6 bases and J shed 1 base, with 11 bases lying between them. The germline gives CDR1 KGHSH, CDR2 LQKENI. The CDR3 reads CASSPGAGTDTQYF. Here the CDR3 DNA reads TGTGCCAGCTCGCCCGGTGCGGGCACAGATACGCAGTATTTT.

The table lists this clone with a few counts. V is TRBV5-1 and J is TRBJ1-4; a weak D match, TRBD1 (6 bases). CDR3 length: 15 residues. Germline V gives CDR1 SGHRS, CDR2 YFSETQ. V was cut by 4 bases and J by 8 bases, with 18 bases left in between. The CDR3 sequence: CASSPGQPDREKLFF. The CDR3 region has the DNA TGCGCCAGCAGCCCTGGACAGCCTGACCGGGAAAAACTGTTTTTT. The full variable domain, with the rest looked up from reference TRBV5-1 and TRBJ1-4, is KAGVTQTPRYLIKTRGQQVTLSCSPISGHRSVSWYQQTPGQGLQFLFEYFSETQRNKGNFPGRFSGRQFSNSRSEMNVSTLELGDSALYLCASSPGQPDREKLFFGSGTQLSVL.

The rearrangement uses TRBV5-6 and TRBJ2-3; D may be TRBD1 (5 bases). V lost 2 bases to trimming and J lost 2 bases, with 12 bases between them. The V gene's germline CDR1 is SGHDT and CDR2 YYEEEE. The CDR3 extends over 15 amino acids. The CDR3 is CASSLTTENTDTQYF. The CDR3 coding sequence is TGTGCCAGCAGCTTAACGACAGAAAACACAGATACGCAGTATTTT.

The chain links TRBV11-2 to TRBJ2-7, with 7 bases that match TRBD2. This CDR3 has 14 amino acids. Germline V gene sequence: CDR1 SGHAT, CDR2 FQNNGV. V lost 4 bases to trimming and J lost 3 bases; unmatched junction nucleotides: 6. The CDR3 nucleotides read TGTGCCAGCAGCTCCCTGACTAGCCTCTACGAGCAGTACTTC. Protein product: CASSSLTSLYEQYF.

The CDR3 spells CASSLQGGDTQYF. Written as DNA, the CDR3 is TGTGCCAGCAGTTTACAGGGAGGAGATACGCAGTATTTT. This chain uses TRBV28 with TRBJ2-3; TRBD2 is a possible D gene (6 bases). Trimming stripped 2 bases from V and 5 bases from J, with 8 bases between. In germline, CDR1 is MDHEN, CDR2 SYDVKM. CDR3 length: 13 amino acids.

This clone was observed a few times. The CDR3 is CASSESQVSYGYTF. The CDR3 DNA follows: TGCGCCAGCAGTGAGTCGCAGGTCTCCTATGGCTACACCTTC. The chain has TRBV10-2 and TRBJ1-2; no clear D. Germline CDR1 is WSHSY and CDR2 is SAAADI. This CDR3 is 14 amino acids long. V was trimmed by 0 bases and J by 4 bases, leaving 9 bases between them.

This clone appeared once. The rearrangement uses TRBV5-4 and TRBJ2-7; 7 bases align to TRBD2. Trimming at V came to 10 bases and at J to 7 bases, leaving 20 bases not matched to a gene. Germline values: CDR1 SGHNT, CDR2 YYREEE (reference sequence). The CDR3 extends over 15 amino acids. The CDR3 DNA is TGTGCCGGCGGGAGTAATAGCGGTCCCCTACAGGAGCAGTACTTC. Amino acids: CAGGSNSGPLQEQYF.

The chain uses TRBV12-5 and TRBJ1-1; 7 bases align to TRBD1. Germline V gene data show CDR1 as LGHNT and CDR2 as FRNRAP. With 7 bases clipped from V and 0 bases from J, the junction kept 8 bases outside the gene matches. This CDR3 spans 15 amino acids. CDR3 loop: CASAGGGTVNTEAFF. In nucleotides, the CDR3 is TGTGCTAGTGCCGGAGGGGGGACAGTGAACACTGAAGCTTTCTTT.

The chain has TRBV7-2 and TRBJ2-7; TRBD2 might be the D (5 bases). V was clipped by 5 bases and J by 6 bases, with 11 bases between them. This CDR3 contains 12 residues. The germline V gene has CDR1 SGHTA and CDR2 FQGNSA. This CDR3 reads CASSQTRLEQYF. As DNA, the CDR3 is TGTGCCAGCAGCCAAACTAGACTCGAGCAGTACTTC.

The rearrangement links TRBV9 to TRBJ1-5; TRBD1 might be the D (6 bases). Trimming left V 3 bases short and J 0 bases short, with 10 bases between. Germline V gives CDR1 SGDLS, CDR2 YYNGEE. There are 15 residues in the CDR3. The CDR3 DNA reads as TGTGCCAGCAGCGAAGGGACATATAGCAATCAGCCCCAGCATTTT. It codes for CASSEGTYSNQPQHF.

The CDR3 DNA follows: TGTGCCAGTGCACAGGGGCAGCATGAGCAGTTCTTC. It encodes CASAQGQHEQFF. The gene calls are TRBV19 and TRBJ2-1, with TRBD1 matching 7 bases. This CDR3 is 12 amino acids long. Losses at the gene ends were 8 bases for V and 8 bases for J; bases not matched to a gene: 6. Germline V gives CDR1 LNHDA, CDR2 SQIVND (reference sequence).

This chain links TRBV27 with TRBJ1-2; 7 bases line up with TRBD1. The CDR3 contains 16 residues. The V and J ends lost 5 bases and 3 bases, in that order; junction bases with no gene match: 12. Germline CDR1 and CDR2: MNHEY and SMNVEV (reference sequence). CDR3: CASSKQLQQGYYGYTF. The CDR3 DNA follows: TGTGCCAGCAGTAAGCAACTACAACAGGGGTACTATGGCTACACCTTC.

This clone was observed once. The chain is built from TRBV28 and TRBJ1-5; possible D gene TRBD1, 6 bases. The length of the CDR3 is 15 residues. The V end lost 5 bases, the J end lost 6 bases, and 17 bases lay between the germline ends. Looked up from germline, CDR1 is MDHEN and CDR2 is SYDVKM. The CDR3 region has the DNA TGTGCCAGCAGTCAACTGGCGGGGGGCGGTCAGCCCCAGCATTTT. This codes for CASSQLAGGGQPQHF.

V usage is TRBV7-8 and J usage is TRBJ2-3; 11 bases match TRBD1. V trimming: 1 base; J trimming: 3 bases; junction bases outside the gene matches: 6. CDR3 length: 17 amino acids. Germline loops: CDR1 SGHVS, CDR2 FQNEAQ. CDR3 region: CASSLDGTGGLTDTQYF. The CDR3 region has the DNA TGTGCCAGCAGCTTAGACGGGACAGGGGGATTAACAGATACGCAGTATTTT.

A single count supports this clone. The J gene is TRBJ2-7, the V gene TRBV30; tentatively, D is TRBD1 (6 bases). This CDR3 has 14 amino acids. Germline-derived CDR1 and CDR2 are GTSNPN and SVGIG (reference sequence). Trimming took off 0 bases at V and 4 bases at J, with 13 bases between the two ends. CDR3 residues: CAWSVPPGQYEQYF. The DNA for the CDR3 is TGTGCCTGGAGTGTACCCCCTGGACAGTACGAGCAGTACTTC.

J is TRBJ1-1 and V is TRBV9, with D possibly being TRBD1 (5 bases). V shed 0 bases and J shed 1 base, with 10 bases lying between them. The CDR3 totals 15 residues. Germline V gives CDR1 SGDLS, CDR2 YYNGEE. CDR3 region: CASSVEGRANTEAFF. In DNA, the CDR3 is TGTGCCAGCAGCGTAGAAGGCAGGGCGAACACTGAAGCTTTCTTT. The full variable domain, with the rest looked up from reference TRBV9 and TRBJ1-1, is DSGVTQTPKHLITATGQRVTLRCSPRSGDLSVYWYQQSLDQGLQFLIQYYNGEERAKGNILERFSAQQFPDLHSELNLSSLELGDSALYFCASSVEGRANTEAFFGQGTRLTVV.

The chain links TRBV4-1 to TRBJ2-7; D might be TRBD2 (6 bases). This CDR3 is built from 16 residues. With 1 base removed from V and 7 bases from J, the gap between germline ends came to 20 bases. Germline V lookup: CDR1 MGHRA, CDR2 YSYEKL. Written as DNA, the CDR3 is TGCGCCAGCAGCCAAGTTGTTCGTACGGGAGCGCGAGAGCAGTACTTC. As protein: CASSQVVRTGAREQYF.

The rearrangement uses TRBV7-3 and TRBJ1-1, with TRBD1 as a possible D gene (5 bases). The germline CDR1 and CDR2 sequences are SGHTA and FQGTGA. The CDR3 covers 14 residues. Trimming removed 2 bases at V and 3 bases at J, with 10 bases between. This CDR3 reads CASSLQGLDTEAFF. In DNA form, the CDR3 reads TGTGCCAGCAGCTTACAGGGTCTTGACACTGAAGCTTTCTTT.

This chain connects TRBV2 to TRBJ2-3; TRBD1 might be the D (6 bases). The CDR3 sequence is 14 residues long. Looked up from germline, CDR1 is SNHLY and CDR2 is FYNNEI. Between the trimmed V and J ends, which lost 3 bases and 1 base, there was a span of 8 bases. For the CDR3, the DNA is TGTGCCAGCAGTGATAAGGGGGGCACAGATACGCAGTATTTT. This translates into CASSDKGGTDTQYF.

This clone was detected only once. This sequence joins TRBV28 and TRBJ2-3, with 8 bases identical to TRBD2. CDR1 is MDHEN and CDR2 is SYDVKM in the germline V gene. This CDR3 is built from 15 residues. V was clipped by 5 bases and J by 1 base; unmatched bases: 5. DNA of the CDR3: TGTGCCAGCAGTGATACTAGCGGACGCACAGATACGCAGTATTTT. Protein: CASSDTSGRTDTQYF.

This clone has just one count. This rearrangement joins TRBV10-1 to TRBJ1-5, with unresolved D. This CDR3 has 8 residues. From germline, CDR1 is WNHNN and CDR2 SYGVQD (reference sequence). The V and J ends lost 9 bases and 12 bases respectively, with 6 bases between them. The CDR3 DNA follows: TGCGCCAGTTCTGTCCAGCATTTT. Translated: CASSVQHF.